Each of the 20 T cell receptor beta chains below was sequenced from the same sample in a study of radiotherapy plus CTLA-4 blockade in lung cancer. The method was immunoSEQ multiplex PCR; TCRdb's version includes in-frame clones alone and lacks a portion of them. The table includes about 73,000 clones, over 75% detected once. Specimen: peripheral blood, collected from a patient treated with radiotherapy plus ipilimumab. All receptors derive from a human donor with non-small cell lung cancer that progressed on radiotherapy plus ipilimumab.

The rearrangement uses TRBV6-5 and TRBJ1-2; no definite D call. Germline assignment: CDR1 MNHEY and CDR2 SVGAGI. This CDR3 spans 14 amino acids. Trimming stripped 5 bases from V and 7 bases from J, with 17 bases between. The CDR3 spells CASSLGSGDSGYTF. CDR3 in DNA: TGTGCCAGCAGTCTGGGGTCGGGTGATAGTGGCTACACCTTC.

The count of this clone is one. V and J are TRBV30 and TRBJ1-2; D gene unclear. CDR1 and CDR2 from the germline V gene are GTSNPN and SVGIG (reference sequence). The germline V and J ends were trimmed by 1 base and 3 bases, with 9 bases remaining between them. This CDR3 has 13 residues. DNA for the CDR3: TGTGCCTGGAGTGAGACACCGGACTATGGCTACACCTTC. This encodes CAWSETPDYGYTF. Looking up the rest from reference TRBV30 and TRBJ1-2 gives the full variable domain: SQTIHQWPATLVQPVGSPLSLECTVEGTSNPNLYWYRQAAGRGLQLLFYSVGIGQISSEVPQNLSASRPQDRQFILSSKKLLLSDSGFYLCAWSETPDYGYTFGSGTRLTVV.

CDR3 sequence reads: CAWTQSTDTQYF. CDR3 coding DNA: TGTGCCTGGACGCAGAGCACAGATACGCAGTATTTT. This chain links TRBV30 with TRBJ2-3; the D is unclear. Germline V gives CDR1 GTSNPN, CDR2 SVGIG (reference sequence). V was pared by 4 bases and J by 0 bases, with 5 bases between. This CDR3 has 12 residues.

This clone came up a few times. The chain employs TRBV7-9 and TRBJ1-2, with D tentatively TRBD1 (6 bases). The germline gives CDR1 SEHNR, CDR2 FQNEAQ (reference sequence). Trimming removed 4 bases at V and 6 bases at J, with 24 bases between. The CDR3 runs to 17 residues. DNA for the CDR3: TGTGCCAGCAGCTACTCCCCGGGGTGGGGGGCGACCGATGGCTACACCTTC. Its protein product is CASSYSPGWGATDGYTF.

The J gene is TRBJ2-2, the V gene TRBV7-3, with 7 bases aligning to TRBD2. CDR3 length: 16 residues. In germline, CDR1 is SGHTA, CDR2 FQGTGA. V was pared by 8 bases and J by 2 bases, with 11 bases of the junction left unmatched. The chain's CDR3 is CASPNEGGGNTGELFF. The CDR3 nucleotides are TGTGCCAGCCCCAACGAGGGCGGGGGAAACACCGGGGAGCTGTTTTTT.

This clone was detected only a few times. In DNA form, the CDR3 reads TGTGCCAGCAGCGTAGGATGGGAGGGTATGGGGAGCAACACTGAAGCTTTCTTT. It is translated as CASSVGWEGMGSNTEAFF. The rearrangement uses TRBV9 and TRBJ1-1; no clear D. Trimming left V 0 bases short and J 2 bases short, with 20 bases between. This CDR3 is 18 amino acids long. CDR1 and CDR2 from the germline V gene are SGDLS and YYNGEE.

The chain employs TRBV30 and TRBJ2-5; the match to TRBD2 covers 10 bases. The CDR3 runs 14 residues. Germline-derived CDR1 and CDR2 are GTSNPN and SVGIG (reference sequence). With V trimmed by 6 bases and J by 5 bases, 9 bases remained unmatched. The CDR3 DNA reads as TGTGCCTGTGGCCGGACTAGCGGTCTTGAGACCCAGTACTTC. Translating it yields CACGRTSGLETQYF.

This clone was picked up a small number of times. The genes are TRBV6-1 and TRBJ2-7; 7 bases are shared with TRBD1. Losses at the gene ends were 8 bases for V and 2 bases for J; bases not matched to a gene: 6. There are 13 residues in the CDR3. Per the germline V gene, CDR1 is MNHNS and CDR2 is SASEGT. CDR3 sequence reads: CASRTGSTYEQYF. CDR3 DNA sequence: TGTGCCAGCCGGACAGGTTCCACCTACGAGCAGTACTTC.

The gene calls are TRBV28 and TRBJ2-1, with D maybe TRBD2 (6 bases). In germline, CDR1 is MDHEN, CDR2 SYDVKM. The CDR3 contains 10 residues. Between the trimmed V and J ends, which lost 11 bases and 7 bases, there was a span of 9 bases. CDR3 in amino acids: CASGENEQFF. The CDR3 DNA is TGTGCCTCGGGGGAAAATGAGCAGTTCTTC.

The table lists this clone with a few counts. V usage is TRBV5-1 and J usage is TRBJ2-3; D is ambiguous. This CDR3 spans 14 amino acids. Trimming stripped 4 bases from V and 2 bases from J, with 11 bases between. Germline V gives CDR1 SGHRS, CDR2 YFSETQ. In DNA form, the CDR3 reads TGCGCCAGCAGCCGCGATATGGTCACAGATACGCAGTATTTT. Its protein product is CASSRDMVTDTQYF.

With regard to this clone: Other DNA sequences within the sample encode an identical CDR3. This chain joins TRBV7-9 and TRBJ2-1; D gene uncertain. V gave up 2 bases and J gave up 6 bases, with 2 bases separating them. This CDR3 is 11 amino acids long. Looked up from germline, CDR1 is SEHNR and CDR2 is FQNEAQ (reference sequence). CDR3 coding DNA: TGTGCCAGCAGCTTATCCAATGAGCAGTTCTTC. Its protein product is CASSLSNEQFF.

The CDR3 region has the DNA TGTGCCAGCAGGCAATCCCTAGCGGCCTCCTACGAGCAGTACGTC. Its translation is CASRQSLAASYEQYV. J is TRBJ2-7 and V is TRBV6-6; 7 bases match TRBD2. This CDR3 is 15 amino acids long. The V and J ends lost 6 bases and 0 bases, in that order; junction bases with no gene match: 8. CDR1 is MNHNY, CDR2 SVGAGI, per germline (reference sequence).

The CDR3 DNA sequence: TGTGCCAGCAGTAGACAAGGACAGCTTCACTATGGCTACACCTTC. Translating it yields CASSRQGQLHYGYTF. The genes are TRBV28 and TRBJ1-2; perhaps TRBD1 as D (6 bases). Germline lookup yields CDR1 MDHEN and CDR2 SYDVKM. The V and J ends lost 5 bases and 3 bases respectively, with 16 bases between them. CDR3 length: 15 amino acids.

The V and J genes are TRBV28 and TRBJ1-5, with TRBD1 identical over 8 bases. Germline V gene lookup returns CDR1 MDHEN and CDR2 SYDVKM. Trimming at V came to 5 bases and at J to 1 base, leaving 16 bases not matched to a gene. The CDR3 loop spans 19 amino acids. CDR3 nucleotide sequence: TGTGCCAGCAGTACAAGGACAGGGTCGGGGTTATGGAGCAATCAGCCCCAGCATTTT. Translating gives CASSTRTGSGLWSNQPQHF. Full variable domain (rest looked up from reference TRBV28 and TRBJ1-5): DVKVTQSSRYLVKRTGEKVFLECVQDMDHENMFWYRQDPGLGLRLIYFSYDVKMKEKGDIPEGYSVSREKKERFSLILESASTNQTSMYLCASSTRTGSGLWSNQPQHFGDGTRLSIL.

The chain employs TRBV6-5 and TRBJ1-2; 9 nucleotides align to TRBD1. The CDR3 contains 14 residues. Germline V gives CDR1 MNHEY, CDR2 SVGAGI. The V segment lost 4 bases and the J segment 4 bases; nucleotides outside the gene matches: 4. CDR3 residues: CASSLGTGSYGYTF. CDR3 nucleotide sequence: TGTGCCAGCAGTTTGGGGACAGGGAGCTATGGCTACACCTTC.

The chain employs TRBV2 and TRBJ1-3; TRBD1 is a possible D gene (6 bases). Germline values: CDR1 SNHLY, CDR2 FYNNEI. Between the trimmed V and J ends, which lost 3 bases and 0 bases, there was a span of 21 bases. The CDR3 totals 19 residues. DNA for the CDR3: TGTGCCAGCAGTGACGAGGCCTTGTCCCGGGACACCTCTGGAAACACCATATATTTT. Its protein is CASSDEALSRDTSGNTIYF.

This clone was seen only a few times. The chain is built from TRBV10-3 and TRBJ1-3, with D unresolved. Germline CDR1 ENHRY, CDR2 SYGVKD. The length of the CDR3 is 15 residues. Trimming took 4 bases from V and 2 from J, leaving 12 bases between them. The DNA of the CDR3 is TGTGCCATCAGTGCACCGACAAGGGCTGGAAACACCATATATTTT. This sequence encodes CAISAPTRAGNTIYF.

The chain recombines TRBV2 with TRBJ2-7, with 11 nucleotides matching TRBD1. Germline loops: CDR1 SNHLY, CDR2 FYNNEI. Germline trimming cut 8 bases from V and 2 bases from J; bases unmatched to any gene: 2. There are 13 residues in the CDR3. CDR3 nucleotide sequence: TGTGCCAGCTGGACAGGGGGCACCTACGAGCAGTACTTC. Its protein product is CASWTGGTYEQYF.

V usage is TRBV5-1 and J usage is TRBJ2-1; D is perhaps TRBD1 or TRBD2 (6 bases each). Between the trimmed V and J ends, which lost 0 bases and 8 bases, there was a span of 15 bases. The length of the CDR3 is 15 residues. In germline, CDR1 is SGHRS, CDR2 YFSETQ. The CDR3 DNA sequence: TGCGCCAGCAGCTTGGCGCTAGCTAGGGGGGATGAGCAGTTCTTC. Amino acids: CASSLALARGDEQFF.

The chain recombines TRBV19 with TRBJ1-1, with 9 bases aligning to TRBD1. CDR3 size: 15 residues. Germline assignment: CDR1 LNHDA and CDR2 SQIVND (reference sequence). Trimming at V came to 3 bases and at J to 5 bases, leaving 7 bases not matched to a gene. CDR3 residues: CASSIGTGRGTEAFF. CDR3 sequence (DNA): TGTGCCAGTAGTATCGGGACAGGGAGGGGAACTGAAGCTTTCTTT. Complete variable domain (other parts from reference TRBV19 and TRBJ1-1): DGGITQSPKYLFRKEGQNVTLSCEQNLNHDAMYWYRQDPGQGLRLIYYSQIVNDFQKGDIAEGYSVSREKKESFPLTVTSAQKNPTAFYLCASSIGTGRGTEAFFGQGTRLTVV.